These 6 T cell receptor beta chains were all obtained from the same sample, sequenced in a study of cytomegalovirus exposure and HLA in healthy donors. The study ran its PCR with 60 Vbeta and 13 Jbeta primers. Generated by immunoSEQ multiplex PCR, the TCRdb table keeps only in-frame clones and is missing some. The sample lists 100,000 to 150,000 clones, just under 80% occurring once. The source material was PBMCs. Receptors originate from a young man in good health and CMV-seronegative.

This clone was recorded a few times. The chain is built from TRBV10-3 and TRBJ1-4; 9 nucleotides agree with TRBD1. The CDR3 extends over 14 amino acids. With 6 bases clipped from V and 6 bases from J, the junction kept 5 bases outside the gene matches. Germline V CDR1 and CDR2: ENHRY, SYGVKD. The CDR3 protein is CAIRDRGEDEKLFF. The CDR3 nucleotides read TGTGCCATCAGGGACAGGGGTGAGGATGAAAAACTGTTTTTT.

The rearrangement joins TRBV27 to TRBJ2-7; 10 bases align to TRBD2. The CDR3 is made up of 14 amino acids. V was pared by 3 bases and J by 4 bases, with 3 bases of the junction left unmatched. Looked up from germline, CDR1 is MNHEY and CDR2 is SMNVEV (reference sequence). In nucleotides, the CDR3 is TGTGCCAGCAGTTTGGTTAGCGGGAGGTACGAGCAGTACTTC. This gives the protein CASSLVSGRYEQYF.

The chain employs TRBV5-1 and TRBJ2-7; 8 bases line up with TRBD1. Germline loops: CDR1 SGHRS, CDR2 YFSETQ. J gave up 5 bases and V 4 bases, and 8 bases lay outside the gene matches. This CDR3 contains 14 residues. Here the CDR3 reads CASSLDRVVNEQYF. The CDR3 bases are TGCGCCAGCAGCCTGGACAGGGTGGTAAACGAGCAGTACTTC.

A few counts support this clone. The CDR3 loop is CASSEQGAGELFF. DNA for the CDR3: TGTGCCAGCAGTGAACAGGGGGCCGGGGAGCTGTTTTTT. The chain couples TRBV2 to TRBJ2-2; TRBD1 matches 7 bases. Germline-derived CDR1 and CDR2 are SNHLY and FYNNEI. V was pared by 2 bases and J by 6 bases, with 0 bases of the junction left unmatched. The CDR3 runs 13 residues.

This chain connects TRBV6-5 to TRBJ2-1; a possible D gene is TRBD1 (5 bases). This CDR3 is built from 13 residues. V was shortened by 5 bases and J by 7 bases, with 12 bases between the two germline ends. Germline V lookup: CDR1 MNHEY, CDR2 SVGAGI. CDR3 amino acids: CASSRKGWNEQFF. CDR3 bases: TGTGCCAGCAGTCGAAAGGGGTGGAATGAGCAGTTCTTC.

The V and J genes are TRBV4-1 and TRBJ2-1; 7 bases align to TRBD2. V shed 2 bases and J 4 bases; nucleotides not matched to a gene: 11. CDR3 size: 17 residues. Germline V gene lookup returns CDR1 MGHRA and CDR2 YSYEKL. The chain's CDR3 is CASSQPPLSSGYNEQFF. CDR3 sequence (DNA): TGCGCCAGCAGCCAACCTCCCTTGTCTAGCGGATACAATGAGCAGTTCTTC.